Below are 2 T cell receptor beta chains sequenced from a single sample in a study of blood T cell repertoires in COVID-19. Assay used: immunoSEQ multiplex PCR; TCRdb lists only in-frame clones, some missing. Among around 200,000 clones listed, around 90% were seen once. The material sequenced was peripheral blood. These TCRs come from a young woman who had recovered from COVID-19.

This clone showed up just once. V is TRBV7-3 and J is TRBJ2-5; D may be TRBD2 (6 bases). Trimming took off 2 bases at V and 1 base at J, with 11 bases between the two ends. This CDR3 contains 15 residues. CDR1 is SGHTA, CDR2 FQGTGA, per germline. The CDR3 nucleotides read TGTGCCAGCAGCTTACTCAGCGGGCCCCAAGAGACCCAGTACTTC. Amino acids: CASSLLSGPQETQYF.

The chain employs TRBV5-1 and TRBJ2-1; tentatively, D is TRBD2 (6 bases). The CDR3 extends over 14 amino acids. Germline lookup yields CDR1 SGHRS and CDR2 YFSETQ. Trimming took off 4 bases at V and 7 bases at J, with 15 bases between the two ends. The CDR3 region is CASSQLVGTNEQFF. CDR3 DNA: TGCGCCAGCAGCCAGCTCGTCGGGACTAATGAGCAGTTCTTC.